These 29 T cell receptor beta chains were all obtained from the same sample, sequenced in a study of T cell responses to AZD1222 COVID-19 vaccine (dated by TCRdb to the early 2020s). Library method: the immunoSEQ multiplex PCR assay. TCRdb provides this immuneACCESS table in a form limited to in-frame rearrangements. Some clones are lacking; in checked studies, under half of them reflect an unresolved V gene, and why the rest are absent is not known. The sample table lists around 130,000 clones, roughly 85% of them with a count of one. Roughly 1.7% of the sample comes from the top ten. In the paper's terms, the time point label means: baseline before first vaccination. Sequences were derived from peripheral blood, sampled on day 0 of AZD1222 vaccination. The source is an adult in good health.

CDR3 sequence (DNA): TGTGCCAGCAGCATTACCGACGGGGGGGGAAACACCATATATTTT. This sequence encodes CASSITDGGGNTIYF. The chain links TRBV3-1 (or the pseudogene TRBV3-2) to TRBJ1-3; a weak D match, TRBD1 (5 bases). The germline V gene has CDR1 LGHDT and CDR2 YNNKEL (reference sequence). V lost 5 bases and J lost 4, with 15 bases in between. The CDR3 covers 15 residues.

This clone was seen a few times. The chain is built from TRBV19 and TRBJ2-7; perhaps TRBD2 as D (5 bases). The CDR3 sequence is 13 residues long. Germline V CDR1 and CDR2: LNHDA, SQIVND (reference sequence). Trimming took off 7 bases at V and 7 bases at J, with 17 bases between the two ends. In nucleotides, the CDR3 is TGTGCCAGTACGGACGGCCTCAGGAGGGAGCAGTACTTC. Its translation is CASTDGLRREQYF.

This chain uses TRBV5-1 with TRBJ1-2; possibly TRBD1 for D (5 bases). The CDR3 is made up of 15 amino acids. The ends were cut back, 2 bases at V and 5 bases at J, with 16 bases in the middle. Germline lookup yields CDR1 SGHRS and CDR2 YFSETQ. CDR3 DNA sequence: TGCGCCAGCAGCTTTGAGGGGATCGGGGAATATGGCTACACCTTC. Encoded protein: CASSFEGIGEYGYTF.

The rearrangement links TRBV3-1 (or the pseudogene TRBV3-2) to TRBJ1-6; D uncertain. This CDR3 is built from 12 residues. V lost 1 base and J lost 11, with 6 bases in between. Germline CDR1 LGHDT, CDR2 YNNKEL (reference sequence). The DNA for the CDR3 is TGTGCCAGCAGCCAAGTATCTCCACCCCTCCACTTT. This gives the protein CASSQVSPPLHF.

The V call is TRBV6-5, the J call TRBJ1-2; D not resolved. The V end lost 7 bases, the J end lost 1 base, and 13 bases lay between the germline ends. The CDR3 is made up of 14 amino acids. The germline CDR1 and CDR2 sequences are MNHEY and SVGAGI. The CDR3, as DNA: TGTGCCAGCACCCCGGACGGGGATAACTATGGCTACACCTTC. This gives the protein CASTPDGDNYGYTF.

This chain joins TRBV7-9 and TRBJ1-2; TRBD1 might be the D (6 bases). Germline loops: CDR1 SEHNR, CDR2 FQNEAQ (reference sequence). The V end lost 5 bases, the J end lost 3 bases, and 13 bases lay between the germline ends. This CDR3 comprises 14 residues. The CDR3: CASSERGVDYGYTF. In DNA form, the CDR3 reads TGTGCCAGCAGCGAGAGGGGGGTGGACTATGGCTACACCTTC.

CDR3 amino acids: CASSLHNEQYF. In DNA form, the CDR3 reads TGCGCCAGCAGCCTCCACAACGAGCAGTACTTC. This chain links TRBV5-1 with TRBJ2-7; D is unresolved. The CDR3 covers 11 residues. V was shortened by 4 bases and J by 5 bases, with 7 bases between the two germline ends. The germline CDR1 and CDR2 sequences are SGHRS and YFSETQ.

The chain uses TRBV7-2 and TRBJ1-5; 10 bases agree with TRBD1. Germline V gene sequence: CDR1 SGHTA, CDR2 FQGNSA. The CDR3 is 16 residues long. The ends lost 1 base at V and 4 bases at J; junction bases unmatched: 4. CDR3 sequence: CASSLVTGGTNQPQHF. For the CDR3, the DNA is TGTGCCAGCAGCTTAGTGACAGGGGGCACGAATCAGCCCCAGCATTTT.

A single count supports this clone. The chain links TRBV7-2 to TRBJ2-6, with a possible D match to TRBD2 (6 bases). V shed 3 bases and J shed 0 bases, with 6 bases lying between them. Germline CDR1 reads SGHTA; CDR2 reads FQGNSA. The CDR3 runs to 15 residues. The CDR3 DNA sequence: TGTGCCAGCAGCTTCGGGAGCTCTGGGGCCAACGTCCTGACTTTC. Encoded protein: CASSFGSSGANVLTF. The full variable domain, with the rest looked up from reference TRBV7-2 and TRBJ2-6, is GAGVSQSPSNKVTEKGKDVELRCDPISGHTALYWYRQSLGQGLEFLIYFQGNSAPDKSGLPSDRFSAERTGGSVSTLTIQRTQQEDSAVYLCASSFGSSGANVLTFGAGSRLTVL.

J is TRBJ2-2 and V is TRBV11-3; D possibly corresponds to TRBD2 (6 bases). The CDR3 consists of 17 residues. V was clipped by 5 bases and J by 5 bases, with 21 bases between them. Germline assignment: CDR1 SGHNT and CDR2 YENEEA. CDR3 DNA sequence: TGTGCCAGCAGCCCTGAACACGTTACGGCGGGGACCGGGGAGCTGTTTTTT. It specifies CASSPEHVTAGTGELFF.

CDR3 coding DNA: TGTGCCATCAGTGATAGTCAGGGGGGAAACAATGAGCAGTTCTTC. Amino acid sequence: CAISDSQGGNNEQFF. The V gene is TRBV10-3, the J gene TRBJ2-1, with TRBD1 as a possible D gene (7 bases). This CDR3 has 15 residues. Trimming shortened V by 3 bases and J by 5 bases, and 14 bases separated the two germline ends. Germline lookup yields CDR1 ENHRY and CDR2 SYGVKD.

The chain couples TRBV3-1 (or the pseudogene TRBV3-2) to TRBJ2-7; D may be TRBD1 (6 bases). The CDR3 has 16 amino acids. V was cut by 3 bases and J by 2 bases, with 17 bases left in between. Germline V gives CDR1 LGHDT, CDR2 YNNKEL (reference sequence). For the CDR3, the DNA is TGTGCCAGCAGCCACCTTCCCGGGACACCCACCTACGAGCAGTACTTC. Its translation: CASSHLPGTPTYEQYF.

Written as DNA, the CDR3 is TGTGCCAGCGAAGGACTGAACACTGAAGCTTTCTTT. Translated, it gives CASEGLNTEAFF. The rearrangement links TRBV6-5 to TRBJ1-1; D remains ambiguous. The V gene's germline CDR1 is MNHEY and CDR2 SVGAGI. V lost 8 bases to trimming and J lost 0 bases, with 7 bases between them. The CDR3 sequence is 12 residues long.

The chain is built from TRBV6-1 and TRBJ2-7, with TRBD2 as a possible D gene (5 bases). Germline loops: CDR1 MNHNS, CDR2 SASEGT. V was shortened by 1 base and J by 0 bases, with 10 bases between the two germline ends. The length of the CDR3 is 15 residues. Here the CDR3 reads CASSEGQRSSYEQYF. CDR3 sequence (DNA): TGTGCCAGCAGTGAAGGCCAGCGGAGCTCCTACGAGCAGTACTTC.

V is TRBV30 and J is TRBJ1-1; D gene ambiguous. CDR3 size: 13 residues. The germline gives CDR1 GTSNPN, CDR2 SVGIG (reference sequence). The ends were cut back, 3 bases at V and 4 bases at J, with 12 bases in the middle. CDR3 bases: TGTGCCTGGAGACTTTATGCGAGCACTGAAGCTTTCTTT. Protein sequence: CAWRLYASTEAFF. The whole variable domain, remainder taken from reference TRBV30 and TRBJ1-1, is SQTIHQWPATLVQPVGSPLSLECTVEGTSNPNLYWYRQAAGRGLQLLFYSVGIGQISSEVPQNLSASRPQDRQFILSSKKLLLSDSGFYLCAWRLYASTEAFFGQGTRLTVV.

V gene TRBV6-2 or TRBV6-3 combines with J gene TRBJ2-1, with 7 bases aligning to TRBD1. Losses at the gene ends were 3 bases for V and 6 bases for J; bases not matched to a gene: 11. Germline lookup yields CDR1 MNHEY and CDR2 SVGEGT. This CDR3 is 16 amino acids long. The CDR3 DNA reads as TGTGCCAGCAGTTATTCCCCGACAGGGCTCGGCAATGAGCAGTTCTTC. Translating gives CASSYSPTGLGNEQFF.

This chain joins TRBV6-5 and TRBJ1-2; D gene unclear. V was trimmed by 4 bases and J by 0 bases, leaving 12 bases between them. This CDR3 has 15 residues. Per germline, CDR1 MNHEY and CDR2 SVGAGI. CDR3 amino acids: CASSSPLEANYGYTF. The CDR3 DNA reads TGTGCCAGCAGTTCACCCCTGGAGGCTAACTATGGCTACACCTTC.

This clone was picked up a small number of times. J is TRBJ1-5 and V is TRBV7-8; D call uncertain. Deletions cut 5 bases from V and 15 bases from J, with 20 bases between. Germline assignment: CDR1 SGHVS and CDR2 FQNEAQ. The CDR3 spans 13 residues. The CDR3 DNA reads TGTGCCAGCAGCCCCACGGGGAGGAGCGAAGGGCATTTT. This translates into CASSPTGRSEGHF.

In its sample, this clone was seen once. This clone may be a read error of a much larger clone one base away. The CDR3 DNA follows: TGTGCCAGCAGCGTAGGAGGGTTCAATCAGCCCCAGCATTTT. It encodes CASSVGGFNQPQHF. The chain couples TRBV9 to TRBJ1-5; no firm D call. In germline, CDR1 is SGDLS, CDR2 YYNGEE. The CDR3 covers 14 residues. Trimming left V 0 bases short and J 3 bases short, with 7 bases between.

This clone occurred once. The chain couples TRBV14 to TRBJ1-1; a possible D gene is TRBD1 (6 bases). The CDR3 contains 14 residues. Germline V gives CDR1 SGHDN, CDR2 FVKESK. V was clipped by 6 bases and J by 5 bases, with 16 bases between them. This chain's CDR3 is CASSHRVSKTEAFF. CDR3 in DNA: TGTGCCAGCAGTCACAGGGTCAGTAAAACTGAAGCTTTCTTT. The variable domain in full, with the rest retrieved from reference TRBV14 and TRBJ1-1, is EAGVTQFPSHSVIEKGQTVTLRCDPISGHDNLYWYRRVMGKEIKFLLHFVKESKQDESGMPNNRFLAERTGGTYSTLKVQPAELEDSGVYFCASSHRVSKTEAFFGQGTRLTVV.

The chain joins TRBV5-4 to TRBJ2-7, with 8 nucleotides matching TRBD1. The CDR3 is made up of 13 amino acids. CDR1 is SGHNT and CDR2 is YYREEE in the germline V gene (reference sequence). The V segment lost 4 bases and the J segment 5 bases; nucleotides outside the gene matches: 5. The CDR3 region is CASSRTGIDEQYF. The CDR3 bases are TGTGCCAGCAGCCGGACAGGGATCGACGAGCAGTACTTC.

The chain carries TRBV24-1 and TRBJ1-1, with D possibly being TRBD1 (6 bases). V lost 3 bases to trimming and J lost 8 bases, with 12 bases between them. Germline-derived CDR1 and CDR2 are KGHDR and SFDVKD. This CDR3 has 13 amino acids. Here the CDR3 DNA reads TGTGCCACCAGTGATCCCGGGGGGCCCGAAGCTTTCTTT. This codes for CATSDPGGPEAFF.

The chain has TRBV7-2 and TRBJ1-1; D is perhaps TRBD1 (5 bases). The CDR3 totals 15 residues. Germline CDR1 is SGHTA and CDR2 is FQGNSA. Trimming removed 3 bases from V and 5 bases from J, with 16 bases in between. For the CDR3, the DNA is TGTGCCAGCAGCTTGGTTCCTTCGGAGGGGACTGAAGCTTTCTTT. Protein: CASSLVPSEGTEAFF.

This CDR3 is CASSLTGGDGYTF. The CDR3 DNA is TGCGCCAGCAGCTTGACAGGGGGCGATGGCTACACCTTC. The chain recombines TRBV5-1 with TRBJ1-2, with TRBD1 matching 9 bases. V lost 1 base, J lost 6 bases, and 1 base stayed unmatched. CDR3 length: 13 amino acids. Germline values: CDR1 SGHRS, CDR2 YFSETQ.

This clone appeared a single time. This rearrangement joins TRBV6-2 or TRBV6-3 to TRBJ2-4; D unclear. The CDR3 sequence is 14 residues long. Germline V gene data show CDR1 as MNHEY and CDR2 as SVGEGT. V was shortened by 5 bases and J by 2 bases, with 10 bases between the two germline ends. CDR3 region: CASSNVSPKNIQYF. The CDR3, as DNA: TGTGCCAGCAGTAACGTCAGCCCCAAAAACATTCAGTACTTC.

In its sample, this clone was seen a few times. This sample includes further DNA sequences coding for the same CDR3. This CDR3 is CASSSRLAKNIQYF. CDR3 nucleotide sequence: TGTGCCAGCAGCTCAAGATTAGCCAAAAACATTCAGTACTTC. J is TRBJ2-4 and V is TRBV11-2; D is undetermined. This CDR3 has 14 residues. CDR1 and CDR2 from the germline V gene are SGHAT and FQNNGV. V was pared by 4 bases and J by 0 bases, with 7 bases between.

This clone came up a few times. CDR3: CSVDHLNYGYTF. In DNA form, the CDR3 reads TGCAGCGTTGATCACTTGAACTATGGCTACACCTTC. V usage is TRBV29-1 and J usage is TRBJ1-2; D is unclear. This CDR3 comprises 12 residues. Germline CDR1 SQVTM, CDR2 ANQGSEA. V gave up 3 bases and J gave up 2 bases, with 7 bases separating them.

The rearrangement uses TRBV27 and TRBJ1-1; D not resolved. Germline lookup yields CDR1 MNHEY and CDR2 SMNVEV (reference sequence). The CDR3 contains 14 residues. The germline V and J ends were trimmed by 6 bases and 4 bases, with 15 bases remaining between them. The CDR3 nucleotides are TGTGCCAGCAGCCCCGGTGCTTGGGCCACTGAAGCTTTCTTT. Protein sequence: CASSPGAWATEAFF.

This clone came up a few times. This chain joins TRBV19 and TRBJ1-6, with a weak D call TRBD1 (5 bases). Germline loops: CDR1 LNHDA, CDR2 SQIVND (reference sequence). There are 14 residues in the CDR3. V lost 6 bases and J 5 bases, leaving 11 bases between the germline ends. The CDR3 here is CASSPQENNSPLHF. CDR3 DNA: TGTGCCAGTAGCCCACAGGAAAATAATTCACCCCTCCACTTT.